This entry describes one T cell receptor (beta chain). What it binds is not known. The V gene's germline CDR1 is GTSNPN and CDR2 SVGIG (reference sequence). This CDR3 has 14 amino acids. V lost 5 bases to trimming and J lost 0 bases; unmatched junction nucleotides: 6. This sample is drawn from a study of T cell responses to AZD1222 COVID-19 vaccine. Study-level points and caveats: Recipients of two AZD1222 doses showed rising Spike-specific TCR breadth and depth. Within unmutated variant regions lay the reported targets of nearly half of spike-specific TCRs. Most donors were white British and more were female, and clonal diversity was possibly underestimated.

The assay was immunoSEQ multiplex PCR, and TCRdb's table has in-frame clones only and misses some. This repertoire shows under 200,000 clones, about nine tenths found once; its top ten account for about 1.6%. The receptor's source is an adult in good health. The J gene is TRBJ1-1, the V gene TRBV30, with 7 bases that match TRBD1. The sequences come from peripheral blood, collected on day 0 of AZD1222 vaccination. The CDR3 sequence: CAWGGQVLNTEAFF. The DNA for the CDR3 is TGTGCCTGGGGCGGACAGGTTCTGAACACTGAAGCTTTCTTT.